The rows below give T cell receptor beta chains drawn from one sample of a study of CD8+ T cells in alopecia areata. Method: immunoSEQ multiplex PCR; TCRdb's copy keeps in-frame clones and lacks some. The sample lists 190,000 or so clones; under 60% were seen once. The sequencing used CD8+ T cells sorted from blood, collected at week 24, from a patient treated with tofacitinib. These receptors all come from a human donor with alopecia areata. CDR3s include the opening cysteine and the closing phenylalanine or tryptophan. A D gene is named only where the DNA matches it firmly. The size of a clone is reported for some rows only, either as once, few or many, or as a class for expanded clones.

CDR3nt | CDR3aa | v_gene | d_gene | j_gene | abundance
TGTGCCAGCAGCTTGGGTGTAGAGACCCAGTACTTC | CASSLGVETQYF | TRBV5-6 | . | TRBJ2-5 | .
TGCGCCAGCGTTTGGGGAACTGAAGCTTTCTTT | CASVWGTEAFF | TRBV5-1 | . | TRBJ1-1 | few
TGTGCCAGCAGTTATATGGGACTTCCCAATACGCAGTATTTT | CASSYMGLPNTQYF | TRBV27 | . | TRBJ2-3 | once
TGCACCTATGCAGGGTCGGCTTTCTTT | CTYAGSAFF | TRBV29-1 | . | TRBJ1-1 | .
TGTGCCAGCAGCTTGTATAGCAATCAGCCCCAGCATTTT | CASSLYSNQPQHF | TRBV5-6 | . | TRBJ1-5 | .
TGTGCTAGTGGCGCAGGGGGGGCGAACACTGAAGCTTTCTTT | CASGAGGANTEAFF | TRBV12-5 | TRBD1 | TRBJ1-1 | few
TGTGCCAGCAGCACCCTAGGAGGAGACCAAGAGACCCAGTACTTC | CASSTLGGDQETQYF | TRBV27 | . | TRBJ2-5 | .
TGTGCCAGCAGCGGACCAACAGGGGATAGAGCGGAGACCCAGTACTTC | CASSGPTGDRAETQYF | TRBV9 | TRBD1 | TRBJ2-5 | few
TGTGCCAGCAGCTTAGCAGGGGATCAGCCCCAGCATTTT | CASSLAGDQPQHF | TRBV11-2 | . | TRBJ1-5 | few
TGTGCCAGCAGTTGGTTCAGCACAGATACGCAGTATTTT | CASSWFSTDTQYF | TRBV27 | . | TRBJ2-3 | few
TGCGCCAGCGGTAAGGACCATCTATACAATGAGCAGTTCTTC | CASGKDHLYNEQFF | TRBV5-1 | . | TRBJ2-1 | .
TGCAGTGCTAGTACAGGGCATGGCTACACCTTC | CSASTGHGYTF | TRBV20-1 | . | TRBJ1-2 | once
TGTGCCAGCAGCCGCCTCGTAGTGGGCACTGAAGCTTTCTTT | CASSRLVVGTEAFF | TRBV11-3 | . | TRBJ1-1 | .
TGTGCCAGCAGCTCCCTCGGACTAGCGGGAGATACGCAGTATTTT | CASSSLGLAGDTQYF | TRBV13 | TRBD2 | TRBJ2-3 | .
TGTGCCAGCAGCTTAGCACTCGGCACTGAAGCTTTCTTT | CASSLALGTEAFF | TRBV11-3 | . | TRBJ1-1 | .
TGCGCCAGCAGCTTCCGGACAGGATTCTACAATGAGCAGTTCTTC | CASSFRTGFYNEQFF | TRBV5-1 | TRBD1 | TRBJ2-1 | .
TGTGCCAGCAGCCTGGGGCTCAAAGATACGCAGTATTTT | CASSLGLKDTQYF | TRBV7-9 | . | TRBJ2-3 | .
TGTGCCACCAGCAGAGAGTTGGGGCTACCTAATGAAAAACTGTTTTTT | CATSRELGLPNEKLFF | TRBV15 | . | TRBJ1-4 | .
TGCAGCGCCCCGTGGGGAAACACTGAAGCTTTCTTT | CSAPWGNTEAFF | TRBV29-1 | . | TRBJ1-1 | once
TGTGCCTGGAGTGGGTGGACTAGCGGGGGGGCCTACACAGATACGCAGTATTTT | CAWSGWTSGGAYTDTQYF | TRBV30 | TRBD2 | TRBJ2-3 | .
TGTGCCATCAGGGGACTAGCGGGGGCCTCCAACGAGCAGTACTTC | CAIRGLAGASNEQYF | TRBV10-3 | TRBD2 | TRBJ2-7 | .
TGTGCCAGCAGCTTGGCTCCTCAAGAGACCCAGTACTTC | CASSLAPQETQYF | TRBV5-6 | . | TRBJ2-5 | .
TGTGCCTGGAGTGTACTTCATGGGGCGGGGAATTCACCCCTCCACTTT | CAWSVLHGAGNSPLHF | TRBV30 | . | TRBJ1-6 | .
TGTGCCAGTAGTTCAGCCCTTGGTAGCAATCAGCCCCAGCATTTT | CASSSALGSNQPQHF | TRBV19 | . | TRBJ1-5 | many
TGTGCCAGCACCGACAGGGAAAGAAGCTACAATGAGCAGTTCTTC | CASTDRERSYNEQFF | TRBV2 | TRBD1 | TRBJ2-1 | .
TGTGCCTGGAGAGGCACAGCCTACGAGCAGTACTTC | CAWRGTAYEQYF | TRBV30 | . | TRBJ2-7 | once
TGTGCCTGGAGTGGCGGGACAGGGGATTCACCCCTCCACTTT | CAWSGGTGDSPLHF | TRBV30 | TRBD1 | TRBJ1-6 | .
TGCGCCAGCAGCTTGGCCACGAAAAACGAGCAGTACTTC | CASSLATKNEQYF | TRBV5-1 | . | TRBJ2-7 | .
TGCGCCAGCAGCGTTAAGGGGGGCACAGATACGCAGTATTTT | CASSVKGGTDTQYF | TRBV4-1 | . | TRBJ2-3 | once
TGTGCCAGCAGCAATACCCGGACAGGGACCGGGGAGCTGTTTTTT | CASSNTRTGTGELFF | TRBV25-1 | TRBD1 | TRBJ2-2 | few
TGTGCCTGGAGTGTTGGGACAGGGAGCACAGATACGCAGTATTTT | CAWSVGTGSTDTQYF | TRBV30 | TRBD1 | TRBJ2-3 | .
TGCGCCAGCAGCCTGTTGGGATCCGATACGCAGTATTTT | CASSLLGSDTQYF | TRBV5-1 | . | TRBJ2-3 | few
TGCGCCAGCAGCCAAGTCCTCCCCAAGCCGATAGGGGGGAAGGAGGGCTACACCTTC | CASSQVLPKPIGGKEGYTF | TRBV4-1 | . | TRBJ1-2 | .
TGCGCCAGCGGCGAGGGAACGAACACTGAAGCTTTCTTT | CASGEGTNTEAFF | TRBV10-2 | . | TRBJ1-1 | once
TGTGCCAGCAGCCCCGGGACAGGGGGCACAGATACGCAGTATTTT | CASSPGTGGTDTQYF | TRBV7-6 | TRBD1 | TRBJ2-3 | few
TGTGCCACCAGCGAACCCCCGGGGGGGGAATCTGAAGCTTTCTTT | CATSEPPGGESEAFF | TRBV15 | . | TRBJ1-1 | .
TGTGCCGAGGGAGGGTTGTATGGCTACACCTTC | CAEGGLYGYTF | TRBV7-9 | . | TRBJ1-2 | once
TGCAGCGTTGTAGGGGGGGGCTACAATGAGCAGTTCTTC | CSVVGGGYNEQFF | TRBV29-1 | . | TRBJ2-1 | few
TGTGCCAGCAGCTTAGTCGAACAGTTCTTC | CASSLVEQFF | TRBV7-9 | . | TRBJ2-1 | .
TGCAGCGTTCAAAGGGGGGATTACGAGCAGTACTTC | CSVQRGDYEQYF | TRBV29-1 | . | TRBJ2-7 | few
TGCGCCAGCAGCCAAGGCCTTCAAGAGACCCAGTACTTC | CASSQGLQETQYF | TRBV4-1 | . | TRBJ2-5 | .
TGTGCCAGCACGTGGGGGGAGACCCAGTACTTC | CASTWGETQYF | TRBV2 | . | TRBJ2-5 | .
TGCAGCGTTGACTCTGAAGGGGATGAAAAACTGTTTTTT | CSVDSEGDEKLFF | TRBV29-1 | . | TRBJ1-4 | .
TGCGCCAGCAGTCAATCTATAGACAGGTCCAATCAGCCCCAGCATTTT | CASSQSIDRSNQPQHF | TRBV23-1 | . | TRBJ1-5 | few
TGTGCCAGCAGTTACTCAAGCGCAACCTACGAGCAGTACTTC | CASSYSSATYEQYF | TRBV6-6 | . | TRBJ2-7 | .